This T cell receptor (beta chain) was observed in a study of cytomegalovirus exposure and HLA in healthy donors. As for the study in general: Approximately 80 million unique TCRs, all from HLA-typed donors, were included in an early release of the data.

Vbeta (60) and Jbeta (13) primers were used in the PCR. Using immunoSEQ multiplex PCR, the repertoire was profiled, and TCRdb retains in-frame clones only, with some absent. The table shows 150,000 to 200,000 clones, with roughly four fifths occurring only once. This CDR3 spans 15 amino acids. The trim removed 3 bases at V and 6 bases at J, leaving 8 bases unmatched. Germline CDR1 reads SGHTA; CDR2 reads FQGTGA. Healthy bone marrow donors made up the donors. J is TRBJ2-7 and V is TRBV7-3; 10 nucleotides agree with TRBD1. The sequencing input was PBMCs. This sequence originates from a man younger than 40 in good health and CMV-seronegative. Written as DNA, the CDR3 is TGTGCCAGCAGCTTGACCGGGACAGGGGCTGGCGAGCAGTACTTC. Protein sequence: CASSLTGTGAGEQYF.